This T cell receptor (beta chain) was captured in a study of T cell responses to AZD1222 COVID-19 vaccine. Study overall: Second-dose schedules of about 4 or about 12 weeks were combined.

Produced via immunoSEQ multiplex PCR; TCRdb's table is partial and in-frame only. The top ten clones hold 4% to 6% of a sample with 95,000 to 110,000 clones, roughly 88% of them seen once. The CDR3 sequence is 14 residues long. Looked up from germline, CDR1 is LGHDT and CDR2 is YNNKEL (reference sequence). With V trimmed by 1 base and J by 6 bases, 3 bases remained unmatched. Specimen: peripheral blood, collected on day 0 of AZD1222 vaccination. The clonotype comes from an adult in good health. The chain couples TRBV3-1 (or the pseudogene TRBV3-2) to TRBJ2-1; 7 bases fit TRBD1. The CDR3 region is CASSQAGTVNEQFF. In DNA, the CDR3 is TGTGCCAGCAGCCAAGCAGGGACAGTCAATGAGCAGTTCTTC.